This T cell receptor beta chain was retrieved from a study of T cells in Graves' hyperthyroidism and ophthalmopathy. Authors of the study amplified TCR beta CDR3 regions from RNA transcripts. First-round RT-PCR targeting the TCR CDR3 was performed with the HTBI primer set. TCRdb analysed the multiplex PCR reads with MiXCR anew, one entry per CDR3 protein. The top ten clones hold 15% of a sample with 550,000 to 800,000 distinct CDR3 sequences, roughly 17% of them seen once. Findings and caveats of the study: Ophthalmopathy, as predicted by the model, came a median around 7 months after the prediction.

Regarding this clonotype: Its antigen is currently unknown.

Patients having uncontrolled infection, another autoimmune disease, pregnancy or lactation were not included. Thyroid ultrasound and orbital computed tomography, with clinical symptoms and serum thyroxine and TRAb, informed diagnoses. An approximately 10 ml volume of fresh peripheral blood provided the PBMCs. CDR3 length: 15 amino acids. V shed 4 bases and J shed 11 bases, with 21 bases lying between them. Germline lookup yields CDR1 SGHAT and CDR2 FQNNGV. This clonotype was sampled from a man in his fifties or sixties with Graves' hyperthyroidism. The rearrangement links TRBV11-2 to TRBJ1-5, with D possibly matching TRBD1 (6 bases). Sequencing was done on a sample of blood. This chain's CDR3 is CASSCRGAVQSAQHF. The CDR3 bases are TGTGCCAGCAGCTGCCGGGGGGCGGTGCAATCAGCCCAGCATTTT.